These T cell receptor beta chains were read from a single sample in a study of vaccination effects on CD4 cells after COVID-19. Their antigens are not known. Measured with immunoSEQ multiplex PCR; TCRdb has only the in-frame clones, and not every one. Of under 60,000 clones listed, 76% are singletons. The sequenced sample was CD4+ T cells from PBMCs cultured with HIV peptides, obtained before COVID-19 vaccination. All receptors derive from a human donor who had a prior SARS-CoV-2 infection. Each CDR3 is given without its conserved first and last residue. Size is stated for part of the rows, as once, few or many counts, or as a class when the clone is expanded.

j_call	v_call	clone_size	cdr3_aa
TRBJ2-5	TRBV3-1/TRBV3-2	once	ASSQGHRETQY
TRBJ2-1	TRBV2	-	ASSEYFAGQF
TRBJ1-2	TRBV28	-	ASSNTIWVGYT
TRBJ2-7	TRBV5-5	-	ASSLQVSYEQY
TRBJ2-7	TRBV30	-	AWATSGAYEQY
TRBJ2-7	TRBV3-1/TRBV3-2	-	ASSDFGGSSYEQY
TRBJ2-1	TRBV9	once	ASSVFDSGYVEQF
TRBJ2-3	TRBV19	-	ASSIGGRGTTDTQY
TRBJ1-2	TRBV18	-	ASSPSGVSEGYT
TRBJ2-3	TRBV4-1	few	ASSQVDLVSTDTQY
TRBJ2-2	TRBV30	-	AWSLLIRTGELF
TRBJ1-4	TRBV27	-	ASSLVGSYGMKLF
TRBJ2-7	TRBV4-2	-	ASSQAPSYPYEQY
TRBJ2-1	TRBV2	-	ASRKEQGVDEQF
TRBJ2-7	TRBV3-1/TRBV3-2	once	ASSQLGRDGTYEQY
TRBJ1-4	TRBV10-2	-	ASSEPGVGEKLF
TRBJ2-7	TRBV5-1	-	ASSAQGAVHEQY
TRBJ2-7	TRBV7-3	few	ASSFGSSYEQY
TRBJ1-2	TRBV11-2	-	ASSLVNYGYT
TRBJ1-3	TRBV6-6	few	ASSYSRGPGNTIY
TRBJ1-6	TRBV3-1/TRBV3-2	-	ASSQDDSNSPLH
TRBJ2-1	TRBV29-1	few	SVTPSYNEQF
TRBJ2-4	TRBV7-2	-	ASSQREVAKNIQY
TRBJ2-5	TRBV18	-	ASSPPSGVQETQY
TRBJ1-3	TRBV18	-	ASSPAGQGSGNTIY
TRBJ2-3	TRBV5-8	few	ASSPGPFTDTQY
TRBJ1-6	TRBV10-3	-	AISVQLNSPLH
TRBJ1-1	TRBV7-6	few	ASSLTPAAGAREAF
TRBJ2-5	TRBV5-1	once	ASSLGTPYMETQY
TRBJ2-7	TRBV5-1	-	ASSASLTGDEQY
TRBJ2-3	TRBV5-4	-	ASSLGRGFSTDTQY
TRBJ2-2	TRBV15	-	ATSRAGTQYTGELF
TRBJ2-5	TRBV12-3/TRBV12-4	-	ASSSGQGETQY
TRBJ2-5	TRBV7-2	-	ASSLGVASGKETQY
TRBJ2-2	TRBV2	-	ASSDRAGGTGELF
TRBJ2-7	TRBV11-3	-	ASSRNSVTYSYEQY
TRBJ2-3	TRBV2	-	ASNSYSRTDTQY